A selection of T cell receptor beta chains follows, all from one sample in a study of T cell repertoires in cytomegalovirus infection. TCRdb reprocessed the reads with MiXCR, giving one entry per CDR3 protein. This table has 150,000 to 200,000 distinct CDR3 sequences, more than 15% appearing once. Sequences were obtained from CD8+ T cells from PBMCs. The receptors were gathered from a human donor in good health (CMV status not recorded). Some clones in this sample may be carry-over from other donors' samples. Both conserved end residues are part of each CDR3. A D gene is named only where the DNA matches it firmly. Clone size is stated in some rows and not others, as once, few, many or a class when expanded.

j_gene: TRBJ1-1
abundance: NA
d_gene: NA
v_gene: TRBV7-6
CDR3nt: TGTGCCAGCATCCAAGGGGGAACTGAAGCTTTCTTT
CDR3aa: CASIQGGTEAFF

j_gene: TRBJ2-2
abundance: few
d_gene: NA
v_gene: TRBV6-4
CDR3nt: TGTGCCAGCAGTATGGGACCGGGACTCCTCCCCGGGGAGCTGTTTTTT
CDR3aa: CASSMGPGLLPGELFF

j_gene: TRBJ2-2
abundance: few
d_gene: TRBD2
v_gene: TRBV19
CDR3nt: TGTGCCAGTAGTCTTACTAGCGGGGAGAACACCGGGGAGCTGTTTTTT
CDR3aa: CASSLTSGENTGELFF

j_gene: TRBJ2-7
abundance: NA
d_gene: TRBD2
v_gene: TRBV7-2
CDR3nt: TGTGCCAGCAGCTTACGGGAGGGGTGGTCCTACGAGCAGTACTTC
CDR3aa: CASSLREGWSYEQYF

j_gene: TRBJ2-6
abundance: few
d_gene: NA
v_gene: TRBV6-1
CDR3nt: TGTGCCAGCAGCTTCAACCTGGTTGGGGCCAACGTCCTGACTTTC
CDR3aa: CASSFNLVGANVLTF

j_gene: TRBJ2-7
abundance: NA
d_gene: NA
v_gene: TRBV6-2/TRBV6-3
CDR3nt: TGTGCCAGCAGTTATATGGACTGGACCCCCGAGCAGTACTTC
CDR3aa: CASSYMDWTPEQYF

j_gene: TRBJ1-1
abundance: NA
d_gene: NA
v_gene: TRBV29-1
CDR3nt: TGCAGCGCCTCCCGGGTAGGGCGGGCCACTGAAGCTTTCTTT
CDR3aa: CSASRVGRATEAFF

j_gene: TRBJ1-2
abundance: few
d_gene: NA
v_gene: TRBV29-1
CDR3nt: TGCAGCGTTTCCGGGACATCCTATTACGACCGCTATGGCTACACCTTC
CDR3aa: CSVSGTSYYDRYGYTF

j_gene: TRBJ2-1
abundance: NA
d_gene: NA
v_gene: TRBV6-2/TRBV6-3
CDR3nt: TGTGCCAGCAGTTATGGAGGGGGTTTCGATGAGCAGTTCTTC
CDR3aa: CASSYGGGFDEQFF

j_gene: TRBJ2-1
abundance: NA
d_gene: NA
v_gene: TRBV10-1
CDR3nt: TGCGCCAGCAGTGAGGCGTTAGCGGGACAGAGCTCCTACAATGAGCAGTTCTTC
CDR3aa: CASSEALAGQSSYNEQFF

j_gene: TRBJ1-1
abundance: few
d_gene: NA
v_gene: TRBV7-9
CDR3nt: TGTGCCAGCAGCTTAGCCAGGAAGGACACTGAAGCTTTCTTT
CDR3aa: CASSLARKDTEAFF

j_gene: TRBJ1-2
abundance: few
d_gene: TRBD1
v_gene: TRBV3-1
CDR3nt: TGTGCCAGCAGCCAAGGGACAGGGCCGATCTATGGCTACACCTTC
CDR3aa: CASSQGTGPIYGYTF

j_gene: TRBJ2-1
abundance: many
d_gene: TRBD2
v_gene: TRBV6-2/TRBV6-3
CDR3nt: TGTGCCAGCAGTTACTCTGAGCGGGGGGGTTACAATGAGCAGTTCTTC
CDR3aa: CASSYSERGGYNEQFF

j_gene: TRBJ2-5
abundance: NA
d_gene: NA
v_gene: TRBV10-3
CDR3nt: TGTGCCATCAGTGAGTCACAGGGAAAAGAGACCCAGTACTTC
CDR3aa: CAISESQGKETQYF

j_gene: TRBJ1-2
abundance: NA
d_gene: TRBD1
v_gene: TRBV28
CDR3nt: TGTGCCAGCAGTTTCCGGGACAGAGATGTTTCTAACTATGGCTACACCTTC
CDR3aa: CASSFRDRDVSNYGYTF

j_gene: TRBJ1-2
abundance: few
d_gene: TRBD1
v_gene: TRBV19
CDR3nt: TGTGCCAGTAGTGGAACCACAGGGGACTATGGCTACACCTTC
CDR3aa: CASSGTTGDYGYTF

j_gene: TRBJ2-7
abundance: few
d_gene: TRBD1
v_gene: TRBV2
CDR3nt: TGTGCCAGCAGCCCCGGGACAGCGCTCTACGAGCAGTACTTC
CDR3aa: CASSPGTALYEQYF

j_gene: TRBJ2-7
abundance: NA
d_gene: TRBD1
v_gene: TRBV20-1
CDR3nt: TGCAGTGCTAGATCCCACCCGACAGGGGCCCAATGGAACGAGCAGTACTTC
CDR3aa: CSARSHPTGAQWNEQYF

j_gene: TRBJ2-1
abundance: many
d_gene: NA
v_gene: TRBV29-1
CDR3nt: TGCAGTGGGATGGAGGGCTACAATGAGCAGTTCTTC
CDR3aa: CSGMEGYNEQFF

j_gene: TRBJ2-2
abundance: NA
d_gene: NA
v_gene: TRBV4-1
CDR3nt: TGCGCCAGCAGCTACAGGGAAGGGAACACCGGGGAGCTGTTTTTT
CDR3aa: CASSYREGNTGELFF

j_gene: TRBJ2-6
abundance: few
d_gene: NA
v_gene: TRBV7-2
CDR3nt: TGTGCCAGCAGCTTAGAGAGGGAAATTTTCTCTGGGGCCAACGTCCTGACTTTC
CDR3aa: CASSLEREIFSGANVLTF

j_gene: TRBJ2-3
abundance: NA
d_gene: NA
v_gene: TRBV7-2
CDR3nt: TGTGCCAGCAGCTTAGCGTCGGAACTCAGGCGCTTTTTT
CDR3aa: CASSLASELRRFF